This entry lists 10 T cell receptor beta chains sequenced from one sample in a study of blood T cell repertoires in COVID-19. Clones were sequenced by immunoSEQ multiplex PCR, and TCRdb holds only the in-frame ones, with some missing. The sample consists of approximately 150,000 clones, 87% of them appearing once. Sequencing was done on a sample of peripheral blood. The receptors come from a human donor in a cohort sampled during active COVID-19.

The chain joins TRBV30 to TRBJ2-5, with 7 bases identical to TRBD1. CDR3 length: 13 amino acids. The germline V gene encodes CDR1 GTSNPN and CDR2 SVGIG (reference sequence). The junction had 5 bases not matched to a gene; V was cut back by 3 bases and J by 4 bases. The CDR3 region is CAWSRDSRETQYF. The CDR3, as DNA: TGTGCCTGGAGCCGGGACAGCCGAGAGACCCAGTACTTC.

The rearrangement links TRBV5-1 to TRBJ1-1, with a weak D call TRBD1 (5 bases). Germline lookup yields CDR1 SGHRS and CDR2 YFSETQ. The CDR3 covers 13 residues. V was clipped by 2 bases and J by 2 bases, with 7 bases between them. DNA for the CDR3: TGCGCCAGCAGCTTAACAGGAAACACTGAAGCTTTCTTT. It yields the protein CASSLTGNTEAFF.

The V call is TRBV30, the J call TRBJ1-2, with 8 positions matching TRBD1. The CDR3 has 13 residues. The V gene end was trimmed by 2 bases and the J gene end by 5 bases; junction bases not matched to a gene: 4. Germline CDR1 and CDR2: GTSNPN and SVGIG (reference sequence). CDR3 sequence: CAWSWTGPYGYTF. The CDR3 DNA reads as TGTGCCTGGAGTTGGACAGGGCCTTATGGCTACACCTTC. The whole variable domain, remainder taken from reference TRBV30 and TRBJ1-2, is SQTIHQWPATLVQPVGSPLSLECTVEGTSNPNLYWYRQAAGRGLQLLFYSVGIGQISSEVPQNLSASRPQDRQFILSSKKLLLSDSGFYLCAWSWTGPYGYTFGSGTRLTVV.

In this sample, this clone turned up a few times. This rearrangement joins TRBV3-1 (or the pseudogene TRBV3-2) to TRBJ2-7; tentatively, D is TRBD1 (6 bases). This CDR3 has 11 amino acids. V lost 6 bases and J 7 bases, leaving 10 bases between the germline ends. Germline V gives CDR1 LGHDT, CDR2 YNNKEL (reference sequence). CDR3 region: CASRPGTEQYF. In DNA, the CDR3 is TGTGCCAGCAGACCCGGGACAGAGCAGTACTTC.

The chain links TRBV9 to TRBJ2-3; 9 nucleotides line up with TRBD2. The CDR3 spans 16 residues. Germline V gene sequence: CDR1 SGDLS, CDR2 YYNGEE. After removal of 1 base from V and 2 bases from J, the junction contained 5 bases not matched to a gene. The CDR3 here is CASSVKAGGHTDTQYF. The CDR3 nucleotides are TGTGCCAGCAGCGTAAAGGCGGGGGGGCACACAGATACGCAGTATTTT.

V and J are TRBV7-9 and TRBJ2-1; 9 nucleotides match TRBD1. This CDR3 region has 13 residues. V dropped 5 bases and J dropped 9; count of bases not matched to a gene: 5. From germline, CDR1 is SEHNR and CDR2 FQNEAQ (reference sequence). This chain's CDR3 is CASSGDRGVEQFF. CDR3 nucleotide sequence: TGTGCCAGCAGCGGAGACAGGGGGGTTGAGCAGTTCTTC.

In this sample, this clone turned up once. This sequence joins TRBV6-5 and TRBJ1-4; the match to TRBD1 covers 7 bases. The CDR3 length is 14 residues. The germline V gene encodes CDR1 MNHEY and CDR2 SVGAGI. V gave up 7 bases and J gave up 3 bases; unmatched junction bases: 5. CDR3 sequence: CASTTGTANEKLFF. The DNA of the CDR3 is TGTGCCAGCACCACCGGGACAGCTAATGAAAAACTGTTTTTT.

V and J are TRBV4-2 and TRBJ2-7; 7 positions agree with TRBD2. CDR1 and CDR2 (germline): LGHNA, YNFKEQ. V lost 1 base to trimming and J lost 1 base; unmatched junction nucleotides: 7. The CDR3 runs 16 residues. CDR3 DNA sequence: TGTGCCAGCAGCCAAGGGCTAGGCGGGAGTTCCTACGAGCAGTACTTC. It encodes CASSQGLGGSSYEQYF.

The V and J genes are TRBV12-5 and TRBJ2-7; 10 bases match TRBD1. The CDR3 length is 17 residues. Germline-derived CDR1 and CDR2 are LGHNT and FRNRAP. The J segment lost 2 bases and the V segment lost 6 bases, leaving 13 bases of the junction unmatched. The DNA of the CDR3 is TGTGCTAGTGGCCCGGGGGGGGACAGGGGATACGCCTACGAGCAGTACTTC. Its protein product is CASGPGGDRGYAYEQYF.

The chain links TRBV7-2 to TRBJ2-2; 14 positions agree with TRBD2. The germline V gene has CDR1 SGHTA and CDR2 FQGNSA. Trimming took 1 base from V and 0 from J; bases not matched to a gene: 4. This CDR3 comprises 19 residues. The CDR3 spells CASSLDWTSGGSNTGELFF. CDR3 nucleotides: TGTGCCAGCAGCTTAGATTGGACTAGCGGGGGGTCGAACACCGGGGAGCTGTTTTTT.